The 15 T cell receptor beta chains presented below share a single source sample, sequenced in a study of T-cell memory formation after mild COVID-19. TCRdb re-called the 5' RACE reads through MiXCR, storing one row per CDR3 protein. The sample has 85,000 to 130,000 distinct CDR3 sequences, 17% seen once. Sequenced sample: PBMCs or a T cell subset sorted from them (not recorded which). All receptors come from an adult woman who had mild COVID-19 (a few samples of this study predate the infection). Cell type and time point are not known.

The V and J genes are TRBV9 and TRBJ2-1; TRBD2 is a possible D gene (5 bases). Germline V gene sequence: CDR1 SGDLS, CDR2 YYNGEE. The CDR3 loop spans 15 amino acids. V shed 0 bases and J shed 12 bases, with 19 bases lying between them. Written as DNA, the CDR3 is TGTGCCAGCAGCGTAGGCCTCGGGTCCCCCAGCGGGCAGTTCTTC. This codes for CASSVGLGSPSGQFF.

This clonotype was recorded a few times. This sequence joins TRBV4-1 and TRBJ2-7, with 7 bases fitting TRBD1. The CDR3 consists of 16 residues. J lost 1 base, V lost 1 base, and 7 bases had no gene match. Germline V CDR1 and CDR2: MGHRA, YSYEKL. The CDR3 DNA reads TGCGCCAGCAGCCAAGGCCAGGGACAGTTATCCTACGAGCAGTACTTC. Protein sequence: CASSQGQGQLSYEQYF.

The V call is TRBV27, the J call TRBJ2-7; possible D gene TRBD2, 5 bases. Looked up from germline, CDR1 is MNHEY and CDR2 is SMNVEV (reference sequence). Trimming shortened V by 3 bases and J by 3 bases, and 15 bases separated the two germline ends. This CDR3 contains 15 residues. The chain's CDR3 is CASSFNSDGIYEQYF. Here the CDR3 DNA reads TGTGCCAGCAGTTTCAATTCAGACGGGATCTACGAGCAGTACTTC.

The chain recombines TRBV6-2 or TRBV6-3 with TRBJ2-7; a possible D gene is TRBD1 (6 bases). Per germline, CDR1 MNHEY and CDR2 SVGEGT. The CDR3 totals 13 residues. The V end lost 3 bases, the J end lost 2 bases, and 8 bases lay between the germline ends. CDR3 in amino acids: CASSYTGPYEQYF. The CDR3 DNA follows: TGTGCCAGCAGTTATACAGGGCCCTACGAGCAGTACTTC.

The chain is built from TRBV24-1 and TRBJ2-2, with D uncertain. V was clipped by 2 bases and J by 1 base, with 4 bases between them. Germline CDR1 KGHDR, CDR2 SFDVKD. The CDR3 sequence is 14 residues long. CDR3 sequence reads: CATSDYRNTGELFF. The CDR3 DNA is TGTGCCACCAGTGATTACAGGAACACCGGGGAGCTGTTTTTT.

As DNA, the CDR3 is TGTGCCAGCAGCTTGACCGGGGGATACTACGAGCAGTACTTC. Translation gives CASSLTGGYYEQYF. V is TRBV11-2 and J is TRBJ2-7, with D possibly matching TRBD2 (6 bases). The V gene's germline CDR1 is SGHAT and CDR2 FQNNGV. The V and J ends lost 3 bases and 3 bases respectively, with 12 bases between them. CDR3 length: 14 amino acids.

V and J are TRBV5-1 and TRBJ1-2; D gene unclear. Between the trimmed V and J ends, which lost 0 bases and 3 bases, there was a span of 6 bases. This CDR3 is 13 amino acids long. Germline V gene lookup returns CDR1 SGHRS and CDR2 YFSETQ. This CDR3 is CASSLDNDYGYTF. CDR3 nucleotides: TGCGCCAGCAGCTTGGACAACGACTATGGCTACACCTTC.

This clonotype turned up a few times. The chain's CDR3 is CASSSGTGDYEQYF. CDR3 nucleotides: TGTGCCAGCAGCTCCGGGACGGGGGACTACGAGCAGTACTTC. The chain carries TRBV5-5 and TRBJ2-7, with D perhaps matching TRBD2 (6 bases). Trimming removed 3 bases at V and 3 bases at J, with 13 bases between. Germline V gives CDR1 SGHKS, CDR2 YYEKEE (reference sequence). CDR3 length equals 14 residues.

The V gene is TRBV19, the J gene TRBJ1-4; D unresolved. Germline CDR1 is LNHDA and CDR2 is SQIVND (reference sequence). The CDR3 covers 16 residues. The V gene lost 10 bases and the J gene lost 0 bases, with 18 bases spanning the gap. As DNA, the CDR3 is TGTGCCACCGCGGGGAGGGCGGGCACAACTAATGAAAAACTGTTTTTT. Translated, it gives CATAGRAGTTNEKLFF.

This clonotype was detected only a few times. The chain joins TRBV5-1 to TRBJ2-1; D might be TRBD2 (5 bases). There are 17 residues in the CDR3. Trimming removed 0 bases from V and 8 bases from J, with 21 bases in between. CDR1 is SGHRS, CDR2 YFSETQ, per germline. CDR3 amino acids: CASSLESSFGGLHEQFF. CDR3 in DNA: TGCGCCAGCAGCTTGGAGTCTAGCTTCGGAGGTCTCCATGAGCAGTTCTTC.

The chain employs TRBV27 and TRBJ2-3, with 12 bases that match TRBD2. Germline V gene data show CDR1 as MNHEY and CDR2 as SMNVEV (reference sequence). The CDR3 extends over 17 amino acids. V shed 5 bases and J 6 bases; nucleotides not matched to a gene: 12. CDR3 sequence: CASSTTSGGLETDTQYF. The DNA of the CDR3 is TGTGCCAGCAGTACGACTAGCGGGGGTCTTGAGACGGATACGCAGTATTTT.

This clonotype appeared a few times. The gene calls are TRBV29-1 and TRBJ2-1; D is possibly TRBD1 (7 bases). Germline CDR1 is SQVTM and CDR2 is ANQGSEA. V lost 6 bases and J 2 bases, leaving 17 bases between the germline ends. This CDR3 has 15 residues. This CDR3 reads CSVPWDSGPYNEQFF. The CDR3 DNA follows: TGCAGCGTCCCTTGGGACAGCGGGCCCTACAATGAGCAGTTCTTC.

This clonotype was observed a handful of times. The chain couples TRBV10-3 to TRBJ1-1; D is possibly TRBD1 (5 bases). CDR1 ENHRY and CDR2 SYGVKD come from the germline V gene. The CDR3 contains 14 residues. Between the trimmed V and J ends, which lost 2 bases and 4 bases, there was a span of 11 bases. The CDR3 DNA follows: TGTGCCATCAGTGAGAGCCGGGACCTCACTGAAGCTTTCTTT. Translating it yields CAISESRDLTEAFF.

J is TRBJ1-2 and V is TRBV4-1, with D hard to call. V shed 5 bases and J shed 6 bases, with 10 bases lying between them. The CDR3 has 12 residues. Germline V gives CDR1 MGHRA, CDR2 YSYEKL. CDR3 sequence reads: CASSTGFDGYTF. CDR3 coding DNA: TGCGCCAGCAGCACGGGGTTTGATGGCTACACCTTC.

This clonotype was counted between two and nine times. The chain couples TRBV29-1 to TRBJ2-7; the D is unclear. The V and J ends lost 6 bases and 3 bases respectively, with 6 bases between them. The CDR3 is 10 residues long. CDR1 SQVTM and CDR2 ANQGSEA come from the germline V gene. In DNA, the CDR3 is TGCAGCGTAGTACACTACGAGCAGTACTTC. Its translation: CSVVHYEQYF.